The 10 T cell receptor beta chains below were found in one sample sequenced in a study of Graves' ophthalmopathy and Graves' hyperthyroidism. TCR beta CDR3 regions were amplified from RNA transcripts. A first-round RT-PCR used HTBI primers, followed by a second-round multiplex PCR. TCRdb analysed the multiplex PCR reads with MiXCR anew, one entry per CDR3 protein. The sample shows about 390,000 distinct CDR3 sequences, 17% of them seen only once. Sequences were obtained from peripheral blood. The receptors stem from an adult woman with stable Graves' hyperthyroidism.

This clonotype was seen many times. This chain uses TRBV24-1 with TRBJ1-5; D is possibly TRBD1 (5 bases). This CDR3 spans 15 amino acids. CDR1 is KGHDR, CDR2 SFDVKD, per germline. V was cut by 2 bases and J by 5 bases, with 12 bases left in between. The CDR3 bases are TGTGCCACCAGTGATTCAGGGAGTAATTATCAGCCCCAGCATTTT. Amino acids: CATSDSGSNYQPQHF.

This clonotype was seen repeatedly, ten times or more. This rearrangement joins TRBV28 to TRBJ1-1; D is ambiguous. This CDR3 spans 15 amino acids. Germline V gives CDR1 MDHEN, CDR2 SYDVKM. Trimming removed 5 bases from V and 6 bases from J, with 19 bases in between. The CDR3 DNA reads TGTGCCAGCAGTCCAAACTACGTACACGGCGCTGAAGCTTTCTTT. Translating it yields CASSPNYVHGAEAFF. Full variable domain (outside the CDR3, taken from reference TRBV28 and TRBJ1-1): DVKVTQSSRYLVKRTGEKVFLECVQDMDHENMFWYRQDPGLGLRLIYFSYDVKMKEKGDIPEGYSVSREKKERFSLILESASTNQTSMYLCASSPNYVHGAEAFFGQGTRLTVV.

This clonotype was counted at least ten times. This chain's CDR3 is CATSGLAGGEQYF. In DNA form, the CDR3 reads TGCGCCACCTCGGGACTAGCGGGAGGAGAGCAGTACTTC. The rearrangement joins TRBV5-1 to TRBJ2-7; 15 bases match TRBD2. The CDR3 has 13 amino acids. Germline assignment: CDR1 SGHRS and CDR2 YFSETQ. V lost 9 bases, J lost 7 bases, and 5 bases stayed unmatched.

The CDR3 nucleotides read TGCAGCGTTTCCCCCAGCACCGGGGAGCTGTTTTTT. It specifies CSVSPSTGELFF. The chain couples TRBV29-1 to TRBJ2-2, with D unclear. With 5 bases removed from V and 4 bases from J, the gap between germline ends came to 8 bases. The CDR3 is 12 amino acids. Per germline, CDR1 SQVTM and CDR2 ANQGSEA.

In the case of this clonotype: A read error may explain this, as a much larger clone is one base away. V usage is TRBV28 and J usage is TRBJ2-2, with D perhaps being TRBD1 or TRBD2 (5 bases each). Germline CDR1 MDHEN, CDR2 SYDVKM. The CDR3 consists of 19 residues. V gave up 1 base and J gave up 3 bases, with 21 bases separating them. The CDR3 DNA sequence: TGTGCCAGCAGTTTATCGAGGGGTAACTTGGGGCAGTACACCGGGGAGCTGTTTTTT. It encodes CASSLSRGNLGQYTGELFF.

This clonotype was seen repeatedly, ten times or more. The CDR3 sequence is CASRYSGSSYEQYF. DNA of the CDR3: TGTGCCAGCAGATACTCAGGATCTTCCTACGAGCAGTACTTC. V is TRBV11-2 and J is TRBJ2-7, with no clear D. Germline V lookup: CDR1 SGHAT, CDR2 FQNNGV. This CDR3 comprises 14 residues. The germline V and J ends were trimmed by 6 bases and 1 base, with 13 bases remaining between them.

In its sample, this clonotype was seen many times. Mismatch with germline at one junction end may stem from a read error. CDR3 residues: CASSLGLAGGPDKNIKYF. The CDR3 coding sequence is TGTGCCAGCAGCTTAGGGTTAGCGGGAGGGCCGGACAAAAACATTAAGTACTTC. The V gene is TRBV7-2, the J gene TRBJ2-4, with 11 bases aligning to TRBD2. CDR1 is SGHTA, CDR2 FQGNSA, per germline. The CDR3 has 18 residues.

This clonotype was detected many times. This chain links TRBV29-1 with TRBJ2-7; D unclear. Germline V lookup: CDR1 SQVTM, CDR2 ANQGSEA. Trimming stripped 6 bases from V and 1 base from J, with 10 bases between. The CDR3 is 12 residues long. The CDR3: CSVAIGSYEQYF. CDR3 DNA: TGCAGCGTGGCTATAGGGTCCTACGAGCAGTACTTC.

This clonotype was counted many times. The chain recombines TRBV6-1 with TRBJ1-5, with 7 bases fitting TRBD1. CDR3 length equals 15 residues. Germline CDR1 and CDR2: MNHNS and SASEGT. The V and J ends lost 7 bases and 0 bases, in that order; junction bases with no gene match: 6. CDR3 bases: TGTGCCAGCACCGGACAGGTAGCTAGCAATCAGCCCCAGCATTTT. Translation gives CASTGQVASNQPQHF.

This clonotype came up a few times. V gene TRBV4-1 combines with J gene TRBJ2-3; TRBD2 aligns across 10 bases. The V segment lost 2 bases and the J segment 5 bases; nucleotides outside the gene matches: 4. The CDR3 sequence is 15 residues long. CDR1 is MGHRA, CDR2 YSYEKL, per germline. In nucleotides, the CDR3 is TGCGCCAGCAGCCAACTAGCGGGAGAAGTAGATACGCAGTATTTT. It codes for CASSQLAGEVDTQYF.